The following is a TCR beta chain sequence with its context. The target antigen is unknown. CDR3 length: 13 residues. Germline V gene lookup returns CDR1 SQVTM and CDR2 ANQGSEA. The V gene end was trimmed by 8 bases and the J gene end by 9 bases; junction bases not matched to a gene: 8. This sample was included in a study of cytomegalovirus exposure and HLA in healthy donors. Findings of the study overall: Several V segments, TRBV6-2 and TRBV6-3 among them, could not be told apart and were dropped. A later analysis found most CMV-associated TCR beta chains apparently HLA-restricted. Later analysis associated a missense DCLRE1C variant with TCR beta V- and J-gene trimming.

The PCR was carried out with 60 Vbeta primers and 13 Jbeta primers. As processed by the authors: Later work found around 80 million unique TCR beta chains, with 9.5 million to 14 million shared. Sequencing used immunoSEQ multiplex PCR; TCRdb keeps in-frame clones, though not all of them. Clone size and V and J calls were adopted from that table, with D and trimming inferred from the DNA. Here the sample spans 150,000 to 200,000 clones, roughly 80% being singletons. The TCR was taken from a young woman in good health and CMV-seronegative. The material sequenced was PBMCs. The V gene is TRBV29-1, the J gene TRBJ2-1; 12 bases agree with TRBD2. Written as DNA, the CDR3 is TGCAGCTCCAGACTAGCGGGAGTCAGTGAGCAGTTCTTC. As protein: CSSRLAGVSEQFF.